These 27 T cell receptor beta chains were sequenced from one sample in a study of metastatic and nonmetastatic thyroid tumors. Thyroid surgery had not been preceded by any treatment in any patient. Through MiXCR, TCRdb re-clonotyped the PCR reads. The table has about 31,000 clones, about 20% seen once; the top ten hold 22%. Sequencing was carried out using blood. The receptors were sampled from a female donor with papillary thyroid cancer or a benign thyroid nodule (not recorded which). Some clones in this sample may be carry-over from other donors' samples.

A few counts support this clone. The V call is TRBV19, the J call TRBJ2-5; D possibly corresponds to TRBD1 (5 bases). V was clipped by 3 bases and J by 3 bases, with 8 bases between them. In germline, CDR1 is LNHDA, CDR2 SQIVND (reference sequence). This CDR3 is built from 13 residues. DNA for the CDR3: TGTGCCAGTAGTATGGGCAGGGAAGAGACCCAGTACTTC. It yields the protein CASSMGREETQYF.

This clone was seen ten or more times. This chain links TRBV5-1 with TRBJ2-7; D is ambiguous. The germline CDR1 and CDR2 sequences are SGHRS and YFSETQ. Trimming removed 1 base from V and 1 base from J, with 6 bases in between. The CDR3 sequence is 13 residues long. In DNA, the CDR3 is TGCGCCAGCAGCTTGTTGGTTTCCTACGAGCAGTACTTC. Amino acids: CASSLLVSYEQYF.

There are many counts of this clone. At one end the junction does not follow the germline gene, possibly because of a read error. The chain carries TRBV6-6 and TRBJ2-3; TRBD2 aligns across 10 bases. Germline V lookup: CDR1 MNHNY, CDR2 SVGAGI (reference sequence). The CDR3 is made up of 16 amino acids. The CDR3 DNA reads TGTGCCAGCAGTACTCGACTAGCGGGCCGCACAGGTACGCAGTATTTT. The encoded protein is CASSTRLAGRTGTQYF.

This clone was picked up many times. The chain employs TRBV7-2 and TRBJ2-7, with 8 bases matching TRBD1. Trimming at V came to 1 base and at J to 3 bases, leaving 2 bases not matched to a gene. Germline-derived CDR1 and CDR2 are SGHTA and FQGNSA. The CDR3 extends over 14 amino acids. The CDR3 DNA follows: TGTGCCAGCAGCTTAGTTACAGGGGGCTACGAGCAGTACTTC. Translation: CASSLVTGGYEQYF.

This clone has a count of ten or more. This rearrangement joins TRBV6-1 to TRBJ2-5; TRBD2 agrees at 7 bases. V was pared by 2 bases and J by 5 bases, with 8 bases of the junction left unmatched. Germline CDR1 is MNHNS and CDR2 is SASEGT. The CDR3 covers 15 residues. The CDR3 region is CASSELASGGETQYF. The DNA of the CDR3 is TGTGCCAGCAGTGAACTGGCTAGCGGTGGGGAGACCCAGTACTTC.

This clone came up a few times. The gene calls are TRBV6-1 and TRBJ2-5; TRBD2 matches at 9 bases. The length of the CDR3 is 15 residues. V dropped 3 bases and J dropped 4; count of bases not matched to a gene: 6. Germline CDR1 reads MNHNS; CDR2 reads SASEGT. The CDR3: CASSEFSGSAETQYF. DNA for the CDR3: TGTGCCAGCAGTGAGTTTAGCGGGAGTGCAGAGACCCAGTACTTC.

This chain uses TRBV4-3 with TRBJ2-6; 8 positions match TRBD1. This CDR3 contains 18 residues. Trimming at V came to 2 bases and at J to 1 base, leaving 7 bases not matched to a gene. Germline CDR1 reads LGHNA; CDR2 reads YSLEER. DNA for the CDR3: TGCGCCAGCAGCCAAACCGGGACAGGAGTTTCTGGGGCCAACGTCCTGACTTTC. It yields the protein CASSQTGTGVSGANVLTF.

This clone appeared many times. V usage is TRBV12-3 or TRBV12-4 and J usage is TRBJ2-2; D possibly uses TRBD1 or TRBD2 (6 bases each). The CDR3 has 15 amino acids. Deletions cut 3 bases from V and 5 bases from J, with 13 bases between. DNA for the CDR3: TGTGCCAGCAGTTTGGGGGCTCGGGGGACCGGGGAGCTGTTTTTT. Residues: CASSLGARGTGELFF.

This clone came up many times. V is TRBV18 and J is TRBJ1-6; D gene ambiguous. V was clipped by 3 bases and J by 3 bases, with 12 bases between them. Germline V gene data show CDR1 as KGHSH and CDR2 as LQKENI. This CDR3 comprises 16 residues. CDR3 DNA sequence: TGTGCCAGCTCACCGGGTCCCCCCGACTATAATTCACCCCTCCACTTT. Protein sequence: CASSPGPPDYNSPLHF.

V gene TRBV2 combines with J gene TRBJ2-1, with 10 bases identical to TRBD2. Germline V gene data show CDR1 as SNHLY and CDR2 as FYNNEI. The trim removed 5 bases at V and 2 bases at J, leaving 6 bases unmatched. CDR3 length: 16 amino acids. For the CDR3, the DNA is TGTGCCAGCAGTTCGACTAGCGGGTCCCCCTACAATGAGCAGTTCTTC. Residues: CASSSTSGSPYNEQFF. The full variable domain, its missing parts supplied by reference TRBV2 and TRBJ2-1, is EPEVTQTPSHQVTQMGQEVILRCVPISNHLYFYWYRQILGQKVEFLVSFYNNEISEKSEIFDDQFSVERPDGSNFTLKIRSTKLEDSAMYFCASSSTSGSPYNEQFFGPGTRLTVL.

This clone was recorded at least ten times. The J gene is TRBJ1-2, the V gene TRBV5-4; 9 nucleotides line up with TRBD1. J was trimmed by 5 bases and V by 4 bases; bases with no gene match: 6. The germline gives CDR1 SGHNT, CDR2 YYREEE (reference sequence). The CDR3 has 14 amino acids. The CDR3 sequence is CASSPRDRGYGYTF. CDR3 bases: TGTGCCAGCAGCCCCAGAGACAGGGGGTATGGCTACACCTTC. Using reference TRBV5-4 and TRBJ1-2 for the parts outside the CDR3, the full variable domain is ETGVTQSPTHLIKTRGQQVTLRCSSQSGHNTVSWYQQALGQGPQFIFQYYREEENGRGNFPPRFSGLQFPNYSSELNVNALELDDSALYLCASSPRDRGYGYTFGSGTRLTVV.

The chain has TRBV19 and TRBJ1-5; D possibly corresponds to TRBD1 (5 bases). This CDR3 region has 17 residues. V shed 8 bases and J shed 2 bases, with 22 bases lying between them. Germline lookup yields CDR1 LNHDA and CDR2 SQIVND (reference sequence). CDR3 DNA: TGTGCCAGTCGGGGGGTCGCAGCTTCGCGGCGCAATCAGCCCCAGCATTTT. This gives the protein CASRGVAASRRNQPQHF.

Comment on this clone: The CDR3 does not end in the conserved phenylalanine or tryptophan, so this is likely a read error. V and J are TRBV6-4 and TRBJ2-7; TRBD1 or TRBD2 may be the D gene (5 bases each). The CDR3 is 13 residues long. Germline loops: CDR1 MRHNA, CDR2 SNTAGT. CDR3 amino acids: CVSSDSERGLQYC. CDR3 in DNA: TGTGTCAGCAGTGACTCGGAGAGGGGCCTACAGTACTGC.

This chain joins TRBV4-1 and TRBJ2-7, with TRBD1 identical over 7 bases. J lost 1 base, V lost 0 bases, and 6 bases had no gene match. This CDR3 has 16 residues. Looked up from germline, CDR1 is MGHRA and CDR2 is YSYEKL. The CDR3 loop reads CASSQEPGQNSYEQYF. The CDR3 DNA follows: TGCGCCAGCAGCCAAGAGCCGGGACAGAATTCCTACGAGCAGTACTTC.

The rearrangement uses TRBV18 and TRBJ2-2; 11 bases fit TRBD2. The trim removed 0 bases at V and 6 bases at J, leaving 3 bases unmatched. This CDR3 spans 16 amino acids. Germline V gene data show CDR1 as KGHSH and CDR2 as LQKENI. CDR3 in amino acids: CASSPPTSGMAGELFF. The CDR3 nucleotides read TGTGCCAGCTCACCACCGACTAGCGGGATGGCCGGGGAGCTGTTTTTT.

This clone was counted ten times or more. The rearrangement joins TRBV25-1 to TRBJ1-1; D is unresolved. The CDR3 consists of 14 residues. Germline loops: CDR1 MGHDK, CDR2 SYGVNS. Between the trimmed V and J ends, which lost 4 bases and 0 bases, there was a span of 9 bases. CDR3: CASSAGGLNTEAFF. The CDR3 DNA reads TGTGCCAGCAGTGCGGGCGGATTGAACACTGAAGCTTTCTTT.

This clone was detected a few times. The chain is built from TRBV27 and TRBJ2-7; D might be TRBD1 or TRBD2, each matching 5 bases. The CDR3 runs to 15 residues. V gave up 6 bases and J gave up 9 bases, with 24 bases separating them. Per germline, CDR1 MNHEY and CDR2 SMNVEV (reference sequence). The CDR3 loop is CASSYQLPGSTGQYF. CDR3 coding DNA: TGTGCCAGCAGCTACCAACTTCCGGGGTCCACAGGGCAGTACTTC.

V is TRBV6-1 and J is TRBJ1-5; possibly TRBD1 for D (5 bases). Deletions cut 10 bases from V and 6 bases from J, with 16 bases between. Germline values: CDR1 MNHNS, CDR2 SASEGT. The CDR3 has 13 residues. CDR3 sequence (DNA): TGTGCCACTCTACAGCGCGGGGGTCAGCCCCAGCATTTT. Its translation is CATLQRGGQPQHF.

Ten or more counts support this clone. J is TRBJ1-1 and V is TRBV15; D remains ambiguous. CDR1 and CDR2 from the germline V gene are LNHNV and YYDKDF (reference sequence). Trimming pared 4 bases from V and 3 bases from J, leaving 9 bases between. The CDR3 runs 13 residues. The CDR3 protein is CATSTQKDTEAFF. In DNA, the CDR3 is TGTGCCACCAGCACCCAAAAAGACACTGAAGCTTTCTTT. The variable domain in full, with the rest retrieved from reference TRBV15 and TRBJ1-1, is DAMVIQNPRYQVTQFGKPVTLSCSQTLNHNVMYWYQQKSSQAPKLLFHYYDKDFNNEADTPDNFQSRRPNTSFCFLDIRSPGLGDTAMYLCATSTQKDTEAFFGQGTRLTVV.

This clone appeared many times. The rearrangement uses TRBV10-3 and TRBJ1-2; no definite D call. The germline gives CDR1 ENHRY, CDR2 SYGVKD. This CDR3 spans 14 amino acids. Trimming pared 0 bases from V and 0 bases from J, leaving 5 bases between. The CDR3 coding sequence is TGTGCCATCAGTGAGTCTACGTCTAACTATGGCTACACCTTC. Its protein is CAISESTSNYGYTF.

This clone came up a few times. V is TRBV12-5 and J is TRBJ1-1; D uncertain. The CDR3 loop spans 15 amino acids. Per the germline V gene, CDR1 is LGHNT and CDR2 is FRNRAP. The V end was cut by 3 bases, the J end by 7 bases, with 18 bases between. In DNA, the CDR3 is TGTGCTAGTGGTTTCGACGGATTTTTGACAAGTGAAGCTTTCTTT. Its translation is CASGFDGFLTSEAFF.

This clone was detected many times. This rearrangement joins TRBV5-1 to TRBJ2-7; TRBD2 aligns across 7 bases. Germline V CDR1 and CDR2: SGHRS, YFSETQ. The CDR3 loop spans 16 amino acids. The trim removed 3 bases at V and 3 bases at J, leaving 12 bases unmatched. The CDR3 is CASSSDTGTGGYEQYF. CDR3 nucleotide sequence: TGCGCCAGCAGCTCGGACACCGGGACGGGAGGCTACGAGCAGTACTTC.

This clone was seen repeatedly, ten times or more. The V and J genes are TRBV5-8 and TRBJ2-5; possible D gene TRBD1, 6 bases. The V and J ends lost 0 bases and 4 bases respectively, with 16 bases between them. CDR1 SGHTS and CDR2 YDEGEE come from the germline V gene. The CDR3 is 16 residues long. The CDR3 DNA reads TGTGCCAGCAGCTTGGAGGGCGACAGGATCGGAGAGACCCAGTACTTC. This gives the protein CASSLEGDRIGETQYF.

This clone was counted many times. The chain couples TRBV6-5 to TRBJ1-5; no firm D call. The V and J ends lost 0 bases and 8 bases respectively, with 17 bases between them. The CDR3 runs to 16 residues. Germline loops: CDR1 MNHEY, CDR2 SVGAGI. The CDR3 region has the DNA TGTGCCAGCAGTTACTCGTTGAAGGTCCGGGCGGAGCCCCAGCATTTT. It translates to CASSYSLKVRAEPQHF.

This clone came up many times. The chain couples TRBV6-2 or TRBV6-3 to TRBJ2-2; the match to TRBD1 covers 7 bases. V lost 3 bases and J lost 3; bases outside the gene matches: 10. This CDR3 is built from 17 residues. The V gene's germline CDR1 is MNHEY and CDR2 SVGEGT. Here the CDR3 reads CASSYLIGTVYTGELFF. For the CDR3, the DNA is TGTGCCAGCAGTTATCTTATCGGGACAGTTTACACCGGGGAGCTGTTTTTT.

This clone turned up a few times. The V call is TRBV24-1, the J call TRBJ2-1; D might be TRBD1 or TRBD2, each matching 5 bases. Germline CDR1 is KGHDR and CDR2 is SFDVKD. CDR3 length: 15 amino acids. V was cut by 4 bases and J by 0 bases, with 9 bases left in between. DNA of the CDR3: TGTGCCACCAGTGAAACCGGGACCTCCTACAATGAGCAGTTCTTC. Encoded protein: CATSETGTSYNEQFF.

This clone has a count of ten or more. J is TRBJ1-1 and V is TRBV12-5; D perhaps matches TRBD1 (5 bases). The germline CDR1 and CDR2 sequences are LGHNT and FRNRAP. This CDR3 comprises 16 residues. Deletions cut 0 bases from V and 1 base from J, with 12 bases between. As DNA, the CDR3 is TGTGCTAGTGGTTTGGTATTGGGCAGGGAGAACACTGAAGCTTTCTTT. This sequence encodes CASGLVLGRENTEAFF.